One and the same sample provided the 24 T cell receptor beta chains below, sequenced in a study of blood T cells in healthy people across ages. Primed by a sample-barcoded 5' primer and a J-beta primer mix, a second PCR proceeded for roughly 6 to 12 cycles. Via MiXCR, TCRdb re-called the 5' RACE reads, giving one row per CDR3 protein. The sample includes around 1.5 million distinct CDR3 sequences, around 36% of them seen just once. The sample comprised blood. All receptors derive from a woman under 40 in good health.

This CDR3 is CASSSLPFEQYF. The CDR3 nucleotides read TGTGCCAGCAGTTCCCTTCCGTTTGAGCAGTACTTC. The chain couples TRBV27 to TRBJ2-7, with no clear D. The germline V gene has CDR1 MNHEY and CDR2 SMNVEV (reference sequence). Between the trimmed V and J ends, which lost 4 bases and 7 bases, there was a span of 11 bases. This CDR3 is built from 12 residues.

The CDR3 DNA sequence: TGTGCCAGCAGTTACCACTTGGGGGTGAACACTGAAGCTTTCTTT. Its protein product is CASSYHLGVNTEAFF. This chain joins TRBV6-2 or TRBV6-3 and TRBJ1-1, with a possible D match to TRBD1 (5 bases). This CDR3 region has 15 residues. The V end lost 2 bases, the J end lost 0 bases, and 10 bases lay between the germline ends. Germline assignment: CDR1 MNHEY and CDR2 SVGEGT.

This clonotype has ten or more counts. This chain joins TRBV7-9 and TRBJ1-1; D remains unclear. Trimming shortened V by 4 bases and J by 11 bases, and 14 bases separated the two germline ends. The CDR3 totals 12 residues. Germline CDR1 reads SEHNR; CDR2 reads FQNEAQ (reference sequence). The CDR3 loop reads CASSSSKVEAFF. CDR3 coding DNA: TGTGCCAGCAGCTCGAGTAAAGTCGAGGCTTTCTTT.

The chain is built from TRBV7-9 and TRBJ1-1; 9 nucleotides match TRBD1. The length of the CDR3 is 16 residues. V lost 6 bases and J lost 6; bases outside the gene matches: 14. Germline V gene sequence: CDR1 SEHNR, CDR2 FQNEAQ (reference sequence). This CDR3 reads CASRPQSGTGNAEAFF. The CDR3 DNA reads as TGTGCCAGCAGGCCCCAATCCGGGACAGGGAATGCTGAAGCTTTCTTT.

The CDR3 region is CATSSYGQYTEAFF. CDR3 sequence (DNA): TGTGCCACCAGCAGCTATGGACAGTACACTGAAGCTTTCTTT. This chain joins TRBV15 and TRBJ1-1; tentatively, D is TRBD1 (6 bases). CDR1 is LNHNV, CDR2 YYDKDF, per germline (reference sequence). This CDR3 is 14 amino acids long. The V gene lost 3 bases and the J gene lost 3 bases, with 11 bases spanning the gap.

The chain employs TRBV20-1 and TRBJ2-7, with 7 bases fitting TRBD1. CDR1 DFQATT and CDR2 SNEGSKA come from the germline V gene (reference sequence). Trimming cost V 6 bases and J 10 bases; bases outside gene matches: 12. The CDR3 runs to 12 residues. Here the CDR3 DNA reads TGCAGTGCCGAAGGGGGCCAGAGGGCCCAGTACTTC. It codes for CSAEGGQRAQYF.

This clonotype was seen only a few times. In nucleotides, the CDR3 is TGTGCCAGCAGACGAATCGGAGACACTGAAGCTTTCTTT. Protein: CASRRIGDTEAFF. This chain joins TRBV12-3 or TRBV12-4 and TRBJ1-1, with no clear D. Trimming removed 6 bases from V and 3 bases from J, with 11 bases in between. The CDR3 loop spans 13 amino acids.

The rearrangement links TRBV30 to TRBJ2-4, with D possibly matching TRBD1 (5 bases). The better agreement between TRBJ2-7 and the DNA end casts doubt on the J call. Per germline, CDR1 GTSNPN and CDR2 SVGIG (reference sequence). This CDR3 spans 13 amino acids. In nucleotides, the CDR3 is TGTGCCTGGAGTCAGGACACCACCTACGAGCAGTACTTC. This sequence encodes CAWSQDTTYEQYF.

As to this clonotype: This may be a read error, as it is one base from a much larger clone. The rearrangement joins TRBV29-1 to TRBJ2-7, with D tentatively TRBD1 (5 bases). V was trimmed by 6 bases and J by 2 bases, leaving 14 bases between them. The V gene's germline CDR1 is SQVTM and CDR2 ANQGSEA. CDR3 length: 13 residues. The CDR3, as DNA: TGCAGCGTAGGGGCCAGGGCCACCTACGAGCAGTACTTC. This sequence encodes CSVGARATYEQYF.

The count of this clonotype is one. One junction end disagrees with the germline gene, perhaps due to a read error. The rearrangement joins TRBV6-6 to TRBJ2-3; unclear D gene. The CDR3 extends over 14 amino acids. CDR1 MNHNY and CDR2 SVGAGI come from the germline V gene (reference sequence). The CDR3 is CVSRLANIADTQYF. The DNA for the CDR3 is TGTGTCAGCCGACTGGCTAATATAGCAGATACGCAGTATTTT.

This sequence joins TRBV5-5 and TRBJ2-3; tentative D call: TRBD2 (5 bases). Germline V gene data show CDR1 as SGHKS and CDR2 as YYEKEE (reference sequence). The CDR3 sequence is 16 residues long. Trimming cost V 4 bases and J 4 bases, with 19 bases left between them. The CDR3 spells CASSEGQTRSSDTQYF. In DNA, the CDR3 is TGTGCCAGCAGCGAGGGTCAGACACGGTCCTCAGATACGCAGTATTTT.

The chain joins TRBV27 to TRBJ1-2; TRBD1 agrees at 7 bases. After removal of 7 bases from V and 4 bases from J, the junction contained 15 bases not matched to a gene. Germline lookup yields CDR1 MNHEY and CDR2 SMNVEV (reference sequence). CDR3 size: 16 residues. CDR3 protein: CASKKTGATTIYGYTF. CDR3 DNA: TGTGCCAGCAAAAAAACAGGGGCTACCACTATCTATGGCTACACCTTC.

Note on this clonotype: The junction departs from the called germline gene at one end, perhaps through a read error. The chain employs TRBV27 and TRBJ2-3; D is perhaps TRBD2 (5 bases). The CDR3 is 13 residues long. Germline V gives CDR1 MNHEY, CDR2 SMNVEV (reference sequence). CDR3 amino acids: CANSPPAGDTQYF. The CDR3 DNA sequence: TGTGCCAACAGTCCCCCCGCGGGAGATACGCAGTATTTT.

At least ten counts were recorded for this clonotype. This chain uses TRBV28 with TRBJ2-5; 12 bases agree with TRBD1. J lost 6 bases, V lost 7 bases, and 9 bases had no gene match. Per the germline V gene, CDR1 is MDHEN and CDR2 is SYDVKM. The CDR3 is 15 residues long. Here the CDR3 reads CASIDGTGGGKTQYF. The CDR3 DNA reads TGTGCCAGCATCGACGGGACAGGGGGCGGAAAGACCCAGTACTTC.

This clonotype was seen more than once but under ten times. The J gene is TRBJ1-2, the V gene TRBV5-5; 7 nucleotides align to TRBD1. J lost 8 bases, V lost 3 bases, and 10 bases had no gene match. The CDR3 is made up of 14 amino acids. Germline CDR1 is SGHKS and CDR2 is YYEKEE (reference sequence). This chain's CDR3 is CASSSIRGSYGYTF. CDR3 nucleotides: TGTGCCAGCAGCTCGATCAGGGGGTCGTACGGCTACACCTTC.

The chain has TRBV4-1 and TRBJ1-5; D is unclear. Deletions cut 1 base from V and 4 bases from J, with 8 bases between. The CDR3 spans 14 residues. The V gene's germline CDR1 is MGHRA and CDR2 YSYEKL. CDR3 bases: TGCGCCAGCAGCCAAGGTGTCACAAATCAGCCCCAGCATTTT. This encodes CASSQGVTNQPQHF.

This sequence joins TRBV25-1 and TRBJ2-7, with D hard to call. Germline V gives CDR1 MGHDK, CDR2 SYGVNS. The CDR3 is 15 residues long. V lost 2 bases and J 2 bases, leaving 13 bases between the germline ends. The CDR3 sequence is CASSERGKGPYEQYF. CDR3 nucleotides: TGTGCCAGCAGTGAACGAGGCAAGGGCCCCTACGAGCAGTACTTC.

This clonotype appeared a few times. V is TRBV13 and J is TRBJ2-3; D unresolved. Trimming shortened V by 5 bases and J by 0 bases, and 12 bases separated the two germline ends. This CDR3 comprises 15 residues. Germline-derived CDR1 and CDR2 are PRHDT and FYEKMQ (reference sequence). In nucleotides, the CDR3 is TGTGCCAGCAGCATCCGGGCGCCTAGCACAGATACGCAGTATTTT. Its protein is CASSIRAPSTDTQYF.

This clonotype appeared a few times. This chain uses TRBV20-1 with TRBJ2-7; D is uncertain. The CDR3 sequence is 13 residues long. Germline V gene sequence: CDR1 DFQATT, CDR2 SNEGSKA (reference sequence). The ends were cut back, 3 bases at V and 3 bases at J, with 12 bases in the middle. The CDR3 DNA is TGCAGTGCTAGCCACCTACAAAGCTACGAGCAGTACTTC. Its protein is CSASHLQSYEQYF.

This clonotype has only a few counts. The chain joins TRBV6-2 or TRBV6-3 to TRBJ2-6; D assignment may be TRBD1 or TRBD2 (5 bases each). The CDR3 has 18 residues. Looked up from germline, CDR1 is MNHEY and CDR2 is SVGEGT. The germline V and J ends were trimmed by 0 bases and 2 bases, with 14 bases remaining between them. CDR3 DNA: TGTGCCAGCAGTTACTCGAGGGCAGGGCCTGCTGGGGCCAACGTCCTGACTTTC. Translation gives CASSYSRAGPAGANVLTF.

V usage is TRBV2 and J usage is TRBJ2-5, with D perhaps being TRBD1 or TRBD2 (7 bases each). Deletions cut 5 bases from V and 11 bases from J, with 15 bases between. Germline CDR1 reads SNHLY; CDR2 reads FYNNEI. CDR3 length: 12 amino acids. The CDR3 protein is CASSRTGEGQYF. DNA for the CDR3: TGTGCCAGCAGTCGCACAGGGGAGGGGCAGTACTTC. The variable domain in full, completed from reference TRBV2 and TRBJ2-5, reads EPEVTQTPSHQVTQMGQEVILRCVPISNHLYFYWYRQILGQKVEFLVSFYNNEISEKSEIFDDQFSVERPDGSNFTLKIRSTKLEDSAMYFCASSRTGEGQYFGPGTRLLVL.

This chain links TRBV5-1 with TRBJ2-3; D ambiguous. V was trimmed by 0 bases and J by 5 bases, leaving 13 bases between them. The CDR3 is 15 amino acids. Germline assignment: CDR1 SGHRS and CDR2 YFSETQ. The CDR3 nucleotides are TGCGCCAGCAGCTTGGCGTTAGATGCAAGAGATACGCAGTATTTT. This translates into CASSLALDARDTQYF.

The rearrangement links TRBV2 to TRBJ2-5; D is undetermined. This CDR3 is built from 12 residues. The germline CDR1 and CDR2 sequences are SNHLY and FYNNEI. Trimming pared 10 bases from V and 4 bases from J, leaving 13 bases between. CDR3 nucleotides: TGTGCCACCGACGGGCTGGGAGAGACCCAGTACTTC. This encodes CATDGLGETQYF.

The chain uses TRBV28 and TRBJ2-4; possibly TRBD1 for D (6 bases). The end of the DNA is better explained by TRBJ2-5, so the J call may be wrong. Looked up from germline, CDR1 is MDHEN and CDR2 is SYDVKM. This CDR3 comprises 15 residues. The DNA of the CDR3 is TGTGCCAGCACCTTGGGGGCAGGTCTATTAGAGACCCAGTACTTC. Its translation: CASTLGAGLLETQYF.